The 17 T cell receptor beta chains below come from one sample, sequenced in a study of blood T cell repertoires in COVID-19. Generated by immunoSEQ multiplex PCR, the TCRdb table keeps only in-frame clones and is missing some. Among 350,000 to 450,000 clones listed, roughly nine tenths were seen once. Sequencing was carried out using PBMCs or T cells enriched from blood (not recorded which). The receptors stem from a woman in her thirties or forties who had been exposed to COVID-19.

This clone was detected a few times. V usage is TRBV27 and J usage is TRBJ2-1, with D possibly being TRBD2 (5 bases). V was clipped by 3 bases and J by 10 bases, with 10 bases between them. Germline V gene data show CDR1 as MNHEY and CDR2 as SMNVEV (reference sequence). The CDR3 runs 12 residues. The CDR3 is CASSFTTGEQFF. The CDR3 coding sequence is TGTGCCAGCAGTTTTACAACGGGGGAGCAGTTCTTC.

This clone was found a few times. V is TRBV24-1 and J is TRBJ2-5; TRBD1 agrees at 7 bases. Germline CDR1 reads KGHDR; CDR2 reads SFDVKD. V gave up 4 bases and J gave up 2 bases; unmatched junction bases: 3. The CDR3 has 14 amino acids. Written as DNA, the CDR3 is TGTGCCACCAGTGACCAGGGACAGCAAGAGACCCAGTACTTC. As protein: CATSDQGQQETQYF.

This clone showed up just once. The chain uses TRBV5-1 and TRBJ1-2; no clear D gene. From germline, CDR1 is SGHRS and CDR2 YFSETQ. The V and J ends lost 0 bases and 2 bases respectively, with 8 bases between them. The CDR3 runs 14 residues. The CDR3 DNA is TGCGCCAGCAGCTTGGGAGGGATAAACTATGGCTACACCTTC. Its protein is CASSLGGINYGYTF.

The genes are TRBV6-5 and TRBJ1-5; the D gene is possibly TRBD1 (5 bases). The CDR3 is 14 amino acids. V was trimmed by 4 bases and J by 0 bases, leaving 7 bases between them. Germline assignment: CDR1 MNHEY and CDR2 SVGAGI. The CDR3 region is CASSSQVSNQPQHF. Here the CDR3 DNA reads TGTGCCAGCAGTTCACAGGTTAGCAATCAGCCCCAGCATTTT.

The genes are TRBV5-6 and TRBJ1-6; D possibly corresponds to TRBD1 (6 bases). Trimming left V 0 bases short and J 0 bases short, with 13 bases between. The length of the CDR3 is 18 residues. Germline CDR1 reads SGHDT; CDR2 reads YYEEEE. Here the CDR3 DNA reads TGTGCCAGCAGCTTGGGACCAACAGGGAACTCCTATAATTCACCCCTCCACTTT. Translating it yields CASSLGPTGNSYNSPLHF.

The gene calls are TRBV3-1 (or the pseudogene TRBV3-2) and TRBJ2-3; D might be TRBD2 (5 bases). CDR1 LGHDT and CDR2 YNNKEL come from the germline V gene (reference sequence). Trimming removed 4 bases at V and 4 bases at J, with 18 bases between. CDR3 size: 16 residues. This CDR3 is CASSLRRVGVSDTQYF. The CDR3 nucleotides are TGTGCCAGCAGCCTCCGTCGTGTGGGAGTGTCAGATACGCAGTATTTT.

The chain carries TRBV12-5 and TRBJ2-3; D not resolved. The germline V gene encodes CDR1 LGHNT and CDR2 FRNRAP. Trimming cost V 0 bases and J 2 bases, with 12 bases left between them. The CDR3 contains 16 residues. CDR3 region: CASGLVSAAPTDTQYF. In nucleotides, the CDR3 is TGTGCTAGTGGTTTGGTAAGCGCGGCCCCCACAGATACGCAGTATTTT.

J is TRBJ2-5 and V is TRBV5-1; TRBD2 is a possible D gene (6 bases). The CDR3 totals 14 residues. The germline gives CDR1 SGHRS, CDR2 YFSETQ. The V gene lost 1 base and the J gene lost 5 bases, with 12 bases spanning the gap. The CDR3 coding sequence is TGCGCCAGCAGCTTGTCCGGGGGAGGCGAGACCCAGTACTTC. Translated, it gives CASSLSGGGETQYF.

The chain links TRBV6-5 to TRBJ2-2, with 7 bases aligning to TRBD1. The ends lost 8 bases at V and 0 bases at J; junction bases unmatched: 6. The CDR3 runs to 15 residues. In germline, CDR1 is MNHEY, CDR2 SVGAGI. The CDR3 protein is CASLRQGTNTGELFF. Written as DNA, the CDR3 is TGTGCCAGCCTTAGACAGGGTACGAACACCGGGGAGCTGTTTTTT.

The V call is TRBV12-5, the J call TRBJ2-3; 10 nucleotides align to TRBD2. The CDR3 runs to 18 residues. Unmatched junction bases numbered 10, after V lost 2 bases and J lost 2 bases. Germline V gene lookup returns CDR1 LGHNT and CDR2 FRNRAP. In DNA form, the CDR3 reads TGTGCTAGTGGTTTGATCCGGCTAGCGGGAGCTCTCACAGATACGCAGTATTTT. This sequence encodes CASGLIRLAGALTDTQYF.

The CDR3 reads CASSPLVGGGPNEQFF. The CDR3 DNA reads TGTGCCAGCAGTCCCCTCGTCGGGGGAGGGCCCAATGAGCAGTTCTTC. The chain recombines TRBV6-6 with TRBJ2-1; TRBD2 matches 7 bases. In germline, CDR1 is MNHNY, CDR2 SVGAGI (reference sequence). The CDR3 spans 16 residues. V lost 5 bases, J lost 6 bases, and 13 bases stayed unmatched.

The chain links TRBV18 to TRBJ1-3, with TRBD1 as a possible D gene (6 bases). This CDR3 spans 13 amino acids. Per the germline V gene, CDR1 is KGHSH and CDR2 is LQKENI. Between the trimmed V and J ends, which lost 3 bases and 6 bases, there was a span of 9 bases. CDR3 protein: CASSPGQENTIYF. The DNA for the CDR3 is TGTGCCAGCTCACCGGGACAAGAAAACACCATATATTTT.

The J gene is TRBJ2-1, the V gene TRBV6-2 or TRBV6-3, with 8 bases lining up with TRBD2. The V gene end was trimmed by 2 bases and the J gene end by 8 bases; junction bases not matched to a gene: 14. The CDR3 is 17 amino acids. Germline loops: CDR1 MNHEY, CDR2 SVGEGT. The DNA for the CDR3 is TGTGCCAGCAGTTACGCGACGACTAGCGTCAGAGGCGATGAGCAGTTCTTC. Protein sequence: CASSYATTSVRGDEQFF.

The genes are TRBV23-1 and TRBJ1-2; perhaps TRBD1 as D (5 bases). TRBV23-1 is an open reading frame, and its role is uncertain. The ends were cut back, 2 bases at V and 2 bases at J, with 21 bases in the middle. The CDR3 contains 18 residues. The CDR3 bases are TGCGCCAGCAGTCAACCCCGGGACTCCTTGGGATTAAACTATGGCTACACCTTC. Translation gives CASSQPRDSLGLNYGYTF.

The J gene is TRBJ1-2, the V gene TRBV5-1; a possible D gene is TRBD1 (6 bases). V lost 2 bases and J 0 bases, leaving 8 bases between the germline ends. This CDR3 comprises 14 residues. Germline values: CDR1 SGHRS, CDR2 YFSETQ. The CDR3 sequence: CASSFGQTNYGYTF. CDR3 DNA: TGCGCCAGCAGCTTTGGACAGACTAACTATGGCTACACCTTC.

J is TRBJ2-2 and V is TRBV24-1; weak D call: TRBD2 (6 bases). V was trimmed by 4 bases and J by 6 bases, leaving 14 bases between them. The CDR3 consists of 15 residues. Germline-derived CDR1 and CDR2 are KGHDR and SFDVKD. The CDR3, as DNA: TGTGCCACCAGTGAGACGACTAGAAGTCCCGGGGAGCTGTTTTTT. Translated: CATSETTRSPGELFF.

This clone was found once. This sequence joins TRBV3-1 (or the pseudogene TRBV3-2) and TRBJ2-7; 7 bases match TRBD2. The CDR3 runs 17 residues. Germline V lookup: CDR1 LGHDT, CDR2 YNNKEL (reference sequence). J gave up 1 base and V 3 bases, and 12 bases lay outside the gene matches. The DNA of the CDR3 is TGTGCCAGCAGCCACCCCCGACTAGCCGGGAGATCCTACGAGCAGTACTTC. Translated: CASSHPRLAGRSYEQYF.